The 7 T cell receptor beta chains below come from one sample, sequenced in a study of blood T cell repertoires in COVID-19. Sequencing was performed with immunoSEQ multiplex PCR; in TCRdb, only in-frame clones are kept and a portion is missing. The sample shows 200,000 to 250,000 clones, 84% of them seen only once. Sequencing was done on a sample of peripheral blood. The receptors shown here come from a man in his forties or fifties with active or convalescent COVID-19.

V is TRBV24-1 and J is TRBJ2-3; 14 nucleotides align to TRBD2. Germline values: CDR1 KGHDR, CDR2 SFDVKD. V lost 4 bases, J lost 1 base, and 12 bases stayed unmatched. This CDR3 has 20 residues. The CDR3 sequence is CATSDYPGTSGRRGTDTQYF. The CDR3 DNA reads as TGTGCCACCAGTGACTACCCCGGGACTAGCGGGAGAAGGGGCACAGATACGCAGTATTTT.

The rearrangement uses TRBV1 and TRBJ2-3; no DNA check was done on the table's D call, TRBD2. TRBV1 is deemed a pseudogene. This CDR3 spans 16 amino acids. The CDR3 sequence is CTSSPPSGRSTDTQYF. CDR3 DNA: TGCACCAGCAGCCCTCCTAGCGGGAGGAGCACAGATACGCAGTATTTT.

The V gene is TRBV29-1, the J gene TRBJ2-1, with D possibly being TRBD1 (5 bases). The CDR3 loop spans 16 amino acids. V was trimmed by 4 bases and J by 5 bases, leaving 21 bases between them. CDR1 SQVTM and CDR2 ANQGSEA come from the germline V gene. Here the CDR3 reads CSVGTRVARRDNEQFF. The CDR3, as DNA: TGCAGCGTTGGAACCCGTGTAGCTCGCAGGGACAATGAGCAGTTCTTC.

V gene TRBV11-2 combines with J gene TRBJ2-2; 12 nucleotides align to TRBD1. Losses at the gene ends were 4 bases for V and 0 bases for J; bases not matched to a gene: 6. The CDR3 runs 18 residues. Germline loops: CDR1 SGHAT, CDR2 FQNNGV. As DNA, the CDR3 is TGTGCCAGCAGCTACGGTGGGACAGGGGGCCCGAACACCGGGGAGCTGTTTTTT. Its translation: CASSYGGTGGPNTGELFF. The variable domain in full, with the rest retrieved from reference TRBV11-2 and TRBJ2-2, is EAGVAQSPRYKIIEKRQSVAFWCNPISGHATLYWYQQILGQGPKLLIQFQNNGVVDDSQLPKDRFSAERLKGVDSTLKIQPAKLEDSAVYLCASSYGGTGGPNTGELFFGEGSRLTVL.

The chain links TRBV25-1 to TRBJ2-3; D is ambiguous. The germline gives CDR1 MGHDK, CDR2 SYGVNS. V gave up 1 base and J gave up 4 bases, with 12 bases separating them. This CDR3 region has 15 residues. CDR3 in DNA: TGTGCCAGCAGTGAATTCGGCCTGGGCTCAGATACGCAGTATTTT. Its translation is CASSEFGLGSDTQYF.

This clone was counted between two and nine times. This chain connects TRBV13 to TRBJ1-6; D gene uncertain. The V gene lost 0 bases and the J gene lost 6 bases, with 6 bases spanning the gap. Germline V gives CDR1 PRHDT, CDR2 FYEKMQ (reference sequence). The CDR3 has 14 amino acids. The CDR3 here is CASSLGHSNSPLHF. The CDR3, as DNA: TGTGCCAGCAGCTTAGGGCACAGTAATTCACCCCTCCACTTT.

This chain joins TRBV29-1 and TRBJ1-1; D is ambiguous. CDR1 and CDR2 (germline): SQVTM, ANQGSEA. CDR3 length: 13 amino acids. The ends were cut back, 7 bases at V and 7 bases at J, with 19 bases in the middle. In nucleotides, the CDR3 is TGCAGCGGCGGCGCCGCGTCAATTGGTGAAGCTTTCTTT. It is translated as CSGGAASIGEAFF.